This T cell receptor beta chain came from a study of T-cell memory formation after mild COVID-19. Study-level information: The TCR clusters were mostly specific to one donor.

Study-wide results and caveats: While clones contracting from day 15 to 85 were balanced between CD4 and CD8, later expanders leaned CD4+.

In the case of this clonotype: Antigen unknown.

5'RACE with constant-segment primers yielded barcoded, UMI-tagged TCR alpha and TCR beta cDNA libraries. TCRdb re-called the 5' RACE reads with MiXCR, one entry per CDR3 protein. The table shows fewer than 250,000 distinct CDR3 sequences, with around 30% occurring only once. Germline V gives CDR1 DFQATT, CDR2 SNEGSKA (reference sequence). CDR3 length: 14 amino acids. Trimming pared 0 bases from V and 8 bases from J, leaving 16 bases between. The V gene is TRBV20-1, the J gene TRBJ1-2, with D unresolved. Sequencing was carried out using PBMCs or a T cell subset sorted from them (not recorded which). The source of this sequence is an adult woman who had mild COVID-19 (a few samples of this study predate the infection). Cell type and time point are not known. Here the CDR3 reads CSARDVPVGRGYTF. DNA for the CDR3: TGCAGTGCTAGAGATGTCCCGGTCGGACGGGGCTACACCTTC.